A single sample is the source of the 6 T cell receptor beta chains below, sequenced in a study of graft-versus-host responses after intestinal transplantation. These receptors' targets are unknown. Some clones are missing from TCRdb's copy, which holds only in-frame ones; the method was immunoSEQ multiplex PCR. The table records over 85,000 clones, 94% of them present only once. The starting material was unstimulated CD4+ T cells sorted from spleen or lymph node cells, obtained before transplant. Receptor source: a human donor who was the organ donor for an intestinal transplant.

This clone is a singleton in its sample. V is TRBV6-1 and J is TRBJ1-5, with D possibly TRBD1 on 5 matching bases. Germline V gives CDR1 MNHNS, CDR2 SASEGT. V shed 5 bases and J shed 5 bases, with 10 bases lying between them. The CDR3 is 13 residues long. The CDR3 protein is CASSYDSYQPQHF. The CDR3, as DNA: TGTGCCAGCAGTTATGACAGTTATCAGCCCCAGCATTTT.

The rearrangement joins TRBV11-3 to TRBJ1-5, with TRBD1 as a possible D gene (5 bases). The CDR3 consists of 19 residues. The V gene's germline CDR1 is SGHNT and CDR2 YENEEA. V lost 5 bases, J lost 0 bases, and 23 bases lay in between. CDR3: CASSPGTASDSSSNQPQHF. In nucleotides, the CDR3 is TGTGCCAGCAGCCCTGGGACCGCTTCCGATTCCTCTAGCAATCAGCCCCAGCATTTT.

J is TRBJ2-1 and V is TRBV9; tentative D call: TRBD2 (5 bases). V lost 0 bases to trimming and J lost 6 bases, with 7 bases between them. The CDR3 has 13 amino acids. Germline values: CDR1 SGDLS, CDR2 YYNGEE. CDR3: CASSVGEGNEQFF. The CDR3 bases are TGTGCCAGCAGCGTAGGTGAGGGCAATGAGCAGTTCTTC.

The chain joins TRBV5-1 to TRBJ2-7, with 7 positions matching TRBD1. This CDR3 is built from 15 residues. Germline trimming cut 2 bases from V and 0 bases from J; bases unmatched to any gene: 5. Germline values: CDR1 SGHRS, CDR2 YFSETQ. CDR3 loop: CASSLGGLSSYEQYF. The CDR3 DNA is TGCGCCAGCAGCTTAGGGGGCCTGAGCTCCTACGAGCAGTACTTC.

V gene TRBV6-1 combines with J gene TRBJ2-3; no reliable D call. The V gene's germline CDR1 is MNHNS and CDR2 SASEGT. This CDR3 contains 14 residues. Trimming removed 1 base from V and 2 bases from J, with 7 bases in between. In DNA form, the CDR3 reads TGTGCCAGCAGTGAAGTACTTTTCACAGATACGCAGTATTTT. Translation: CASSEVLFTDTQYF.

The V gene is TRBV7-7, the J gene TRBJ2-7, with D tentatively TRBD1 (5 bases). V was trimmed by 1 base and J by 2 bases, leaving 12 bases between them. The germline gives CDR1 SSHAT, CDR2 FNYEAQ (reference sequence). There are 15 residues in the CDR3. This CDR3 is CASSLGQGPTYEQYF. DNA for the CDR3: TGTGCCAGCAGCTTAGGGCAGGGCCCAACCTACGAGCAGTACTTC.